Reported below is one TCR beta chain. Its specificity is not known. cDNA libraries for TCR beta contained unique molecular identifiers. Each CDR3 protein gets one entry after TCRdb re-called the PCR reads with MiXCR. The sample carries 150,000 to 200,000 distinct CDR3 sequences, roughly 40% recorded once. The data were obtained in a study of post-analysis software for immune sequencing data. Notes on the study in general: When compared against controls, multiple sclerosis patients showed significantly lower normalized Chao1 diversity. Patients carried roughly 5 TRBV segments more frequently than controls did, and TRBV5-6, TRBV5-1 and TRBV20-1 were among them.

This CDR3 region has 16 residues. This rearrangement joins TRBV12-3 or TRBV12-4 to TRBJ2-5, with TRBD1 matching 12 bases. The DNA end favors TRBJ2-4, so the J call may be wrong. This TCR was sampled from a girl aged 10-17 years with multiple sclerosis. The specimen comprised blood, sampled after autologous hematopoietic stem cell transplantation. CDR3 nucleotides: TGTGCCAGCAGTTTAGCGGGACAGGGGGCCCCAAACATTCAGTACTTC. Translating gives CASSLAGQGAPNIQYF.